This entry concerns a single T cell receptor beta chain. Its target is unknown. Germline V gene lookup returns CDR1 MNHEY and CDR2 SVGAGI. V shed 1 base, J shed 4 bases, and the junction held 2 bases outside the gene matches. The CDR3 consists of 14 residues. The entry originates in a study of T cell responses to AZD1222 COVID-19 vaccine. At the level of the study: Second-dose recipients at about 4 or about 12 weeks were treated as one pooled group. Study-wide points: Clonal diversity may have been underestimated in mostly white British donors.

Sequenced by immunoSEQ multiplex PCR; TCRdb stores in-frame clones only, minus some. The table has roughly 150,000 clones, roughly nine tenths seen once. The J gene is TRBJ1-1, the V gene TRBV6-5; 8 bases agree with TRBD1. This clonotype originated in an adult in good health. Sequences were derived from peripheral blood, sampled on day 0 of AZD1222 vaccination. The CDR3 DNA reads as TGTGCCAGCAGTTACTGGACAGGGCCCACTGAAGCTTTCTTT. This codes for CASSYWTGPTEAFF.